This passage covers 30 T cell receptor beta chains from one sample sequenced in a study of blood T cell repertoires in COVID-19. Profiling relied on immunoSEQ multiplex PCR, and the TCRdb table lists in-frame clones only, not all of them. In the table there are over 110,000 clones, under 90% of which are singletons. Input material: PBMCs or T cells enriched from blood (not recorded which). The receptors come from a man aged 45-65 years in a cohort exposed to, infected with or recovered from COVID-19 (not recorded which).

This chain connects TRBV11-2 to TRBJ2-5, with D possibly TRBD2 on 6 matching bases. Germline V lookup: CDR1 SGHAT, CDR2 FQNNGV. The length of the CDR3 is 15 residues. V was trimmed by 2 bases and J by 5 bases, leaving 15 bases between them. The CDR3 DNA sequence: TGTGCCAGCAGCTTATTCGCAGGAGGGGCCGAGACCCAGTACTTC. Its translation is CASSLFAGGAETQYF.

The chain has TRBV7-6 and TRBJ2-1, with TRBD2 matching 8 bases. With V trimmed by 0 bases and J by 2 bases, 3 bases remained unmatched. Germline CDR1 SGHVS, CDR2 FNYEAQ. The CDR3 extends over 16 amino acids. The CDR3 DNA reads TGTGCCAGCAGCTTAGCAGCGGGGGCCACCTACAATGAGCAGTTCTTC. This codes for CASSLAAGATYNEQFF. Supplemented by reference TRBV7-6 and TRBJ2-1, the full variable domain reads GAGVSQSPRYKVTKRGQDVALRCDPISGHVSLYWYRQALGQGPEFLTYFNYEAQQDKSGLPNDRFSAERPEGSISTLTIQRTEQRDSAMYRCASSLAAGATYNEQFFGPGTRLTVL.

This clone showed up many times. Other DNA sequences in this specimen translate into the identical CDR3. V and J are TRBV9 and TRBJ2-7; 11 bases agree with TRBD2. There are 15 residues in the CDR3. The germline gives CDR1 SGDLS, CDR2 YYNGEE. Trimming took 0 bases from V and 3 from J; bases not matched to a gene: 2. CDR3 region: CASSVGLAGNYEQYF. CDR3 in DNA: TGTGCCAGCAGCGTAGGACTAGCGGGGAACTACGAGCAGTACTTC.

The chain links TRBV5-4 to TRBJ2-4; D possibly corresponds to TRBD1 (5 bases). The ends were cut back, 0 bases at V and 1 base at J, with 5 bases in the middle. From germline, CDR1 is SGHNT and CDR2 YYREEE (reference sequence). The CDR3 consists of 14 residues. CDR3 DNA sequence: TGTGCCAGCAGCTTGGAGGGGGCCAAAAACATTCAGTACTTC. This sequence encodes CASSLEGAKNIQYF.

The gene calls are TRBV3-1 (or the pseudogene TRBV3-2) and TRBJ2-1; D might be TRBD1 (7 bases). This CDR3 contains 13 residues. CDR1 and CDR2 (germline): LGHDT, YNNKEL (reference sequence). V shed 4 bases and J shed 8 bases, with 12 bases lying between them. The CDR3 sequence is CASSLQGGHEQFF. The CDR3 DNA follows: TGTGCCAGCAGCCTCCAGGGGGGCCATGAGCAGTTCTTC.

The chain joins TRBV19 to TRBJ2-7, with TRBD2 matching over 13 bases. The CDR3 is 17 residues long. The V segment lost 6 bases and the J segment 9 bases; nucleotides outside the gene matches: 17. Germline values: CDR1 LNHDA, CDR2 SQIVND (reference sequence). The CDR3 nucleotides are TGTGCCAGTAGAGCCGGGACTAGCGGGATAACCATTTTAGGGCAGTACTTC. Its translation: CASRAGTSGITILGQYF.

J is TRBJ2-1 and V is TRBV18, with 11 positions matching TRBD2. The germline CDR1 and CDR2 sequences are KGHSH and LQKENI. Trimming took 6 bases from V and 7 from J; bases not matched to a gene: 11. CDR3 length: 16 amino acids. DNA for the CDR3: TGTGCCAGCTCCCCCCGACTAGCGGGGACGGGTAATGAGCAGTTCTTC. Its translation is CASSPRLAGTGNEQFF.

This clone was detected only once. This chain joins TRBV2 and TRBJ2-3; 13 bases are a match to TRBD2. The trim removed 4 bases at V and 6 bases at J, leaving 7 bases unmatched. The germline V gene has CDR1 SNHLY and CDR2 FYNNEI. The CDR3 is 16 amino acids. The CDR3 DNA reads as TGTGCCAGCAGTGGGGATCCGGGACTAGCGGGGGATACGCAGTATTTT. The encoded protein is CASSGDPGLAGDTQYF. Looking up the rest from reference TRBV2 and TRBJ2-3 gives the full variable domain: EPEVTQTPSHQVTQMGQEVILRCVPISNHLYFYWYRQILGQKVEFLVSFYNNEISEKSEIFDDQFSVERPDGSNFTLKIRSTKLEDSAMYFCASSGDPGLAGDTQYFGPGTRLTVL.

This chain connects TRBV30 to TRBJ1-5, with 10 nucleotides matching TRBD1. Germline V CDR1 and CDR2: GTSNPN, SVGIG (reference sequence). There are 14 residues in the CDR3. V was pared by 5 bases and J by 2 bases, with 3 bases of the junction left unmatched. The CDR3 bases are TGTGCCTGGTCCGGGACAGGGGGCAATCAGCCCCAGCATTTT. Translated: CAWSGTGGNQPQHF.

The chain couples TRBV19 to TRBJ2-7; 8 bases are a match to TRBD1. Per the germline V gene, CDR1 is LNHDA and CDR2 is SQIVND (reference sequence). The CDR3 runs 13 residues. Trimming at V came to 8 bases and at J to 0 bases, leaving 3 bases not matched to a gene. The CDR3 loop is CASYGQGSYEQYF. In nucleotides, the CDR3 is TGTGCCAGTTATGGACAGGGCTCCTACGAGCAGTACTTC.

This clone was seen only a few times. The chain employs TRBV9 and TRBJ2-1; a weak D match, TRBD2 (7 bases). CDR1 and CDR2 (germline): SGDLS, YYNGEE. CDR3 length equals 17 residues. V shed 4 bases and J shed 1 base, with 18 bases lying between them. The CDR3 bases are TGTGCCAGCAGCCCCGGGGGGCTAGTTAGGTCCTACAATGAGCAGTTCTTC. It is translated as CASSPGGLVRSYNEQFF. Filled out from reference TRBV9 and TRBJ2-1, the complete variable domain reads DSGVTQTPKHLITATGQRVTLRCSPRSGDLSVYWYQQSLDQGLQFLIQYYNGEERAKGNILERFSAQQFPDLHSELNLSSLELGDSALYFCASSPGGLVRSYNEQFFGPGTRLTVL.

The V and J genes are TRBV28 and TRBJ1-2, with D perhaps matching TRBD1 (5 bases). The germline gives CDR1 MDHEN, CDR2 SYDVKM. The CDR3 sequence is 12 residues long. V lost 5 bases, J lost 8 bases, and 12 bases lay in between. The CDR3 reads CASSRSGLGYTF. Written as DNA, the CDR3 is TGTGCCAGCAGTCGATCAGGGTTAGGCTACACCTTC.

This chain joins TRBV6-2 or TRBV6-3 and TRBJ2-3; 9 bases map to TRBD2. The V gene's germline CDR1 is MNHEY and CDR2 SVGEGT. The CDR3 contains 16 residues. Trimming took 6 bases from V and 1 from J; bases not matched to a gene: 8. The CDR3 bases are TGTGCCAGCAGCTCCGGGACTAGCCCCCGCACAGATACGCAGTATTTT. Amino acid sequence: CASSSGTSPRTDTQYF.

The chain is built from TRBV6-2 or TRBV6-3 and TRBJ1-6; D remains unclear. This CDR3 comprises 15 residues. CDR1 and CDR2 from the germline V gene are MNHEY and SVGEGT. The germline V and J ends were trimmed by 2 bases and 8 bases, with 13 bases remaining between them. The CDR3 bases are TGTGCCAGCAGTTACGGCTGGGCCCAAGATTCACCCCTCCACTTT. As protein: CASSYGWAQDSPLHF.

The CDR3 spells CAISARQGEGYTF. CDR3 coding DNA: TGTGCCATCAGTGCGAGGCAGGGGGAAGGCTACACCTTC. V is TRBV10-3 and J is TRBJ1-2; 7 positions agree with TRBD1. In germline, CDR1 is ENHRY, CDR2 SYGVKD. V shed 4 bases and J 8 bases; nucleotides not matched to a gene: 7. CDR3 length: 13 amino acids.

This chain uses TRBV29-1 with TRBJ1-4; 7 bases line up with TRBD1. Germline trimming cut 6 bases from V and 8 bases from J; bases unmatched to any gene: 9. The germline V gene encodes CDR1 SQVTM and CDR2 ANQGSEA. The CDR3 has 13 residues. The CDR3 bases are TGCAGCGTCAGGGGTTCAGGGGGGGAAAAACTGTTTTTT. Translation gives CSVRGSGGEKLFF.

The chain couples TRBV19 to TRBJ1-2; TRBD1 matches 7 bases. CDR1 and CDR2 (germline): LNHDA, SQIVND (reference sequence). The CDR3 loop spans 13 amino acids. V shed 6 bases, J shed 4 bases, and the junction held 5 bases outside the gene matches. DNA of the CDR3: TGTGCCAGTAGGGAGGGGGCTGGCTATGGCTACACCTTC. Its translation: CASREGAGYGYTF.

The chain links TRBV19 to TRBJ1-1, with D tentatively TRBD1 (5 bases). The CDR3 loop spans 14 amino acids. Trimming left V 7 bases short and J 1 base short, with 13 bases between. From germline, CDR1 is LNHDA and CDR2 SQIVND (reference sequence). The CDR3 region is CASTFDRPNTEAFF. The CDR3 DNA reads as TGTGCCAGTACCTTCGACAGACCGAACACTGAAGCTTTCTTT.

The V call is TRBV20-1, the J call TRBJ2-2; maybe TRBD2 (5 bases). The CDR3 consists of 14 residues. Germline V gene lookup returns CDR1 DFQATT and CDR2 SNEGSKA (reference sequence). V lost 3 bases to trimming and J lost 0 bases, with 8 bases between them. The DNA of the CDR3 is TGCAGTGCTAGTTACGGGGCGAACACCGGGGAGCTGTTTTTT. Its protein is CSASYGANTGELFF.

This chain uses TRBV9 with TRBJ1-1; TRBD1 might be the D (6 bases). This CDR3 spans 14 amino acids. Germline assignment: CDR1 SGDLS and CDR2 YYNGEE. V lost 3 bases to trimming and J lost 1 base, with 10 bases between them. The CDR3 protein is CASSAGQRNTEAFF. The DNA for the CDR3 is TGTGCCAGCAGCGCCGGACAGCGGAACACTGAAGCTTTCTTT.

The rearrangement uses TRBV5-1 and TRBJ1-6; D not certain. The CDR3 is made up of 13 amino acids. The ends were cut back, 0 bases at V and 5 bases at J, with 3 bases in the middle. Germline loops: CDR1 SGHRS, CDR2 YFSETQ. The DNA of the CDR3 is TGCGCCAGCAGCTTGGGAGATAATTCACCCCTCCACTTT. This sequence encodes CASSLGDNSPLHF.

In its sample, this clone was seen a few times. The gene calls are TRBV25-1 and TRBJ2-5; D possibly corresponds to TRBD2 (5 bases). The V end was cut by 3 bases, the J end by 3 bases, with 11 bases between. CDR3 length equals 14 residues. From germline, CDR1 is MGHDK and CDR2 SYGVNS. CDR3: CASSDSGQKETQYF. The CDR3 DNA follows: TGTGCCAGCAGTGACAGCGGCCAAAAAGAGACCCAGTACTTC.

In DNA form, the CDR3 reads TGTGCCAGCAGCATCTGGGACAGGGGGCGCCGAGAGACCCAGTACTTC. This translates into CASSIWDRGRRETQYF. V gene TRBV13 combines with J gene TRBJ2-5, with 12 bases that match TRBD1. This CDR3 has 16 residues. The V and J ends lost 5 bases and 4 bases, in that order; junction bases with no gene match: 8. CDR1 PRHDT and CDR2 FYEKMQ come from the germline V gene (reference sequence). The complete variable domain, with remaining parts taken from reference TRBV13 and TRBJ2-5, reads AAGVIQSPRHLIKEKRETATLKCYPIPRHDTVYWYQQGPGQDPQFLISFYEKMQSDKGSIPDRFSAQQFSDYHSELNMSSLELGDSALYFCASSIWDRGRRETQYFGPGTRLLVL.

The chain links TRBV9 to TRBJ1-1; 8 positions match TRBD1. V dropped 4 bases and J dropped 4; count of bases not matched to a gene: 3. The CDR3 sequence is 13 residues long. CDR1 and CDR2 (germline): SGDLS, YYNGEE. The CDR3: CASSPGQGTEAFF. CDR3 in DNA: TGTGCCAGCAGCCCAGGACAGGGCACTGAAGCTTTCTTT.

The chain carries TRBV5-1 and TRBJ2-7; D ambiguous. Per the germline V gene, CDR1 is SGHRS and CDR2 is YFSETQ. V shed 2 bases and J shed 7 bases, with 13 bases lying between them. The CDR3 extends over 13 amino acids. The CDR3 here is CASSLRLNWEQYF. The CDR3 DNA is TGCGCCAGCAGCTTAAGACTCAACTGGGAGCAGTACTTC.

The gene calls are TRBV10-3 and TRBJ2-2; 10 bases are shared with TRBD1. V shed 10 bases, J shed 7 bases, and the junction held 12 bases outside the gene matches. The V gene's germline CDR1 is ENHRY and CDR2 SYGVKD. This CDR3 is 15 amino acids long. CDR3 coding DNA: TGTGCCACCGGGACAGGGGCCAGCGGAAGCGGGGAGCTGTTTTTT. Residues: CATGTGASGSGELFF.

This clone was seen a single time. The V call is TRBV6-5, the J call TRBJ2-7, with D perhaps matching TRBD2 (6 bases). Germline V gives CDR1 MNHEY, CDR2 SVGAGI. This CDR3 has 15 residues. V lost 5 bases, J lost 4 bases, and 18 bases lay in between. The CDR3 region is CASSRDSGERYEQYF. CDR3 DNA: TGTGCCAGCAGTAGGGATAGCGGAGAACGTTACGAGCAGTACTTC.

With respect to this clone: An end of the junction differs from the germline gene, which may be a read error. The chain carries TRBV28 and TRBJ1-5; 9 bases agree with TRBD1. The CDR3 loop spans 14 amino acids. Germline V gene lookup returns CDR1 MDHEN and CDR2 SYDVKM. The CDR3 spells CASRSGTGNRPQHF. CDR3 sequence (DNA): TGTGCCAGCAGGTCCGGGACAGGGAATCGGCCCCAGCATTTT. The full variable domain, rest sourced from reference TRBV28 and TRBJ1-5, is DVKVTQSSRYLVKRTGEKVFLECVQDMDHENMFWYRQDPGLGLRLIYFSYDVKMKEKGDIPEGYSVSREKKERFSLILESASTNQTSMYLCASRSGTGNRPQHFGDGTRLSIL.

The chain combines TRBV3-1 (or the pseudogene TRBV3-2) with TRBJ1-4, with D maybe TRBD1 (6 bases). The CDR3 has 14 amino acids. Germline CDR1 LGHDT, CDR2 YNNKEL (reference sequence). V was trimmed by 7 bases and J by 5 bases, leaving 14 bases between them. The CDR3 DNA follows: TGTGCCAGCACCAAAGGGGGTCAGAATGAAAAACTGTTTTTT. Its protein is CASTKGGQNEKLFF.

This clone was detected only once. The chain is built from TRBV2 and TRBJ1-5; TRBD1 aligns across 7 bases. After removal of 4 bases from V and 5 bases from J, the junction contained 8 bases not matched to a gene. The CDR3 is 15 amino acids. Germline V gene lookup returns CDR1 SNHLY and CDR2 FYNNEI. CDR3 protein: CASSGEGAGHQPQHF. CDR3 sequence (DNA): TGTGCCAGCAGTGGAGAGGGGGCCGGTCATCAGCCCCAGCATTTT.